A selection of T cell receptor beta chains follows, all from one sample in a study of shared clonotypes between healthy human individuals. Clones were read by immunoSEQ multiplex PCR, and TCRdb kept only the in-frame ones, dropping some. The sample has about 2.4 million clones; roughly nine tenths are singletons. Sequenced sample: naive CD4+ T cells sorted from blood. The receptors come from a man aged 18-30 years in good health. CDR3s include the opening cysteine and the closing phenylalanine or tryptophan. Each record gives: V gene, D gene, clone size, J gene, CDR3 protein, CDR3 DNA. A D gene is named only where the DNA matches it firmly. Clone size is stated in some rows and not others, as once, few, many or a class when expanded.

>TRBV5-6|NA|NA|TRBJ2-3
CASSLGHSTDTQYF
TGTGCCAGCAGCCTGGGACACAGCACAGATACGCAGTATTTT
>TRBV7-2|TRBD1|NA|TRBJ2-1
CASSLQTGGARGNEQFF
TGTGCCAGCAGCTTACAAACAGGGGGCGCGAGAGGCAATGAGCAGTTCTTC
>TRBV27|TRBD2|NA|TRBJ2-7
CASSRLAGGWEQYF
TGTGCCAGCAGCCGGCTAGCGGGAGGCTGGGAGCAGTACTTC
>TRBV2|TRBD2|NA|TRBJ2-5
CASSALAGVRETQYF
TGTGCCAGCAGTGCGCTAGCGGGGGTGAGGGAGACCCAGTACTTC
>TRBV15|NA|NA|TRBJ1-4
CATSNPTGLVDLKLFF
TGTGCCACCAGCAACCCAACGGGACTCGTCGATCTGAAACTGTTTTTT
>TRBV29-1|NA|NA|TRBJ1-1
CSVENQAMNTEAFF
TGCAGCGTTGAAAACCAGGCGATGAACACTGAAGCTTTCTTT
>TRBV28|TRBD2|NA|TRBJ2-3
CASSLWLAGYTDTQYF
TGTGCCAGCAGTTTATGGCTAGCGGGATACACAGATACGCAGTATTTT
>TRBV7-2|NA|NA|TRBJ1-1
CASSFVSGPNTEAFF
TGTGCCAGCAGCTTCGTGTCGGGCCCGAACACTGAAGCTTTCTTT
>TRBV2|NA|once|TRBJ1-6
CGAQDIGDSPLHF
TGTGGGGCCCAGGACATTGGGGATTCACCCCTCCACTTT
>TRBV6-6|NA|NA|TRBJ2-1
CASSYSVNGEQFF
TGTGCCAGCAGTTACTCCGTCAACGGTGAGCAGTTCTTC
>TRBV15|TRBD1|NA|TRBJ1-6
CATSAWDRENSPLHF
TGTGCCACCAGCGCTTGGGACAGGGAAAATTCACCCCTCCACTTT
>TRBV19|NA|NA|TRBJ2-4
CASSIEGSIQYF
TGTGCCAGTAGTATCGAGGGGAGCATTCAGTACTTC
>TRBV11-3|NA|NA|TRBJ2-7
CASSLDGRGEQYF
TGTGCCAGCAGCTTAGACGGGAGAGGCGAGCAGTACTTC
>TRBV21-1|NA|NA|TRBJ2-2
CASSNRDRVPIGTGELFF
TGTGCCAGCAGCAACCGGGACAGGGTACCGATCGGGACCGGGGAGCTGTTTTTT
>TRBV5-1|NA|NA|TRBJ2-5
CASSFLGLEETQYF
TGCGCCAGCAGCTTTCTAGGGCTGGAGGAGACCCAGTACTTC
>TRBV11-2|NA|NA|TRBJ2-7
CASSPQGIQPTYEQYF
TGTGCCAGCAGCCCCCAGGGAATCCAGCCAACCTACGAGCAGTACTTC
>TRBV29-1|NA|NA|TRBJ2-5
CSVDRGVQETQYF
TGCAGCGTTGACAGGGGGGTCCAAGAGACCCAGTACTTC
>TRBV5-6|NA|NA|TRBJ2-1
CASSLVGYEQFF
TGTGCCAGCAGCTTGGTCGGGTATGAGCAGTTCTTC
>TRBV7-2|NA|NA|TRBJ2-3
CASSPSRGGGPVRTQYF
TGTGCCAGCAGCCCTTCCCGAGGGGGGGGGCCGGTTAGGACGCAGTATTTT
>TRBV19|NA|once|TRBJ2-5
CASSISGLGTQYF
TGTGCCAGTAGTATCAGCGGGTTGGGGACCCAGTACTTC
>TRBV5-1|TRBD1|once|TRBJ2-7
CASSLPGQGVNEQYF
TGCGCCAGCAGCTTACCGGGACAGGGCGTCAACGAGCAGTACTTC
>TRBV2|TRBD1|once|TRBJ2-1
CASSERTGMYFEQFF
TGTGCCAGCAGTGAAAGGACAGGGATGTACTTCGAGCAGTTCTTC
>TRBV28|NA|NA|TRBJ1-1
CASTSYIGDDTEAFF
TGTGCCAGTACTTCTTATATCGGGGACGACACTGAAGCTTTCTTT
>TRBV5-1|TRBD2|NA|TRBJ2-2
CASSPTLFSGGANTGELFF
TGCGCCAGCAGCCCGACCCTTTTTAGCGGGGGGGCGAACACCGGGGAGCTGTTTTTT
>TRBV11-2|NA|NA|TRBJ2-1
CASSFPGWDLNNEQFF
TGTGCCAGCAGCTTCCCAGGGTGGGACCTTAACAATGAGCAGTTCTTC
>TRBV6-6|NA|NA|TRBJ2-5
CASSRRSQETQYF
TGTGCCAGCTCGCGAAGGAGCCAAGAGACCCAGTACTTC
>TRBV19|NA|NA|TRBJ2-2
CASSISWGANTGELFF
TGTGCCAGTAGTATCAGTTGGGGGGCGAACACCGGGGAGCTGTTTTTT
>TRBV2|NA|NA|TRBJ1-2
CASSEARGPDYGYTF
TGTGCCAGCAGTGAAGCCCGTGGGCCAGACTATGGCTACACCTTC
>TRBV28|NA|once|TRBJ2-1
CASSPGGRRDYNEQFF
TGTGCCAGCAGCCCAGGAGGGAGGAGGGATTACAATGAGCAGTTCTTC
>TRBV9|TRBD1|NA|TRBJ2-2
CASSVGQGASGELFF
TGTGCCAGCAGCGTCGGACAGGGGGCTTCCGGGGAGCTGTTTTTT
>TRBV11-1|NA|NA|TRBJ1-1
CASSLKRRGTEAFF
TGTGCCAGCAGCTTAAAAAGGAGGGGCACTGAAGCTTTCTTT
>TRBV7-9|NA|few|TRBJ1-1
CASSLSGATEAFF
TGTGCCAGCAGCTTATCAGGGGCGACTGAAGCTTTCTTT
>TRBV6-4|NA|NA|TRBJ1-2
CASSAERGDGYTF
TGTGCCAGCAGTGCAGAACGGGGCGACGGCTACACCTTC
>TRBV21-1|NA|NA|TRBJ2-3
CASSPKSGGLGTDTQYF
TGTGCCAGCAGCCCAAAGTCCGGGGGGCTGGGCACAGATACGCAGTATTTT
>TRBV14|TRBD1|NA|TRBJ1-6
CASSRTGGTYNSPLHF
TGTGCCAGCAGCCGGACAGGGGGCACCTATAATTCACCCCTCCACTTT
>TRBV19|NA|NA|TRBJ1-4
CASSIGWGEKLFF
TGTGCCAGTAGTATAGGCTGGGGTGAAAAACTGTTTTTT
>TRBV10-3|TRBD2|NA|TRBJ2-7
CAAAASGPYEQYF
TGTGCCGCAGCAGCTAGCGGGCCCTACGAGCAGTACTTC
>TRBV2|TRBD1|NA|TRBJ2-7
CASSPRRTGHYEQYF
TGTGCCAGCAGCCCGCGTAGGACAGGGCACTACGAGCAGTACTTC
>TRBV5-8|NA|NA|TRBJ1-6
CASSLGYRAPLHF
TGTGCCAGCAGCTTGGGGTACCGGGCACCCCTCCACTTT
>TRBV11-3|TRBD2|once|TRBJ2-1
CASSLETSGSTREQFF
TGTGCCAGCAGCCTAGAGACTAGCGGGAGTACTCGTGAGCAGTTCTTC
>TRBV28|TRBD1|NA|TRBJ1-5
CASSSTTGLFQPQHF
TGTGCCAGCAGTTCGACGACAGGGCTGTTTCAGCCCCAGCATTTT